The sequence of this T cell receptor (beta chain) was determined in a study of spatial heterogeneity in lung cancer. Turning to the study itself: Every unique TCR and UMI combination, on average, appeared more than ten times in raw reads.

V lost 7 bases, J lost 1 base, and 16 bases lay in between. This CDR3 region has 15 residues. Time point indicated: sample taken at primary tumor resection. Tumor, nontumor lung or frozen PBMC supplied whole RNA, sequenced without sorting. The 60 to 90 donors had untreated early-stage non-small cell lung cancer. This clonotype was seen more than once but under ten times. For a library built for alpha chains, this beta chain is a stray read; little rests on its size. Via MiXCR, TCRdb re-called the 5' RACE reads, giving one row per CDR3 protein. The sample has around 8,000 distinct CDR3 sequences, 8.6% seen once.

The chain combines TRBV12-3 or TRBV12-4 with TRBJ1-2; no firm D call. This material consisted of PBMCs, taken at surgery. The sequence derives from a male donor with early-stage non-small cell lung cancer. As DNA, the CDR3 is TGTGCCAGCACCCTTGAGGGCAGTATTAACTATGGCTACACCTTC. It translates to CASTLEGSINYGYTF.